What follows are 20 T cell receptor beta chains derived from one specimen sequenced in a study of STAT5B mutations in CD4+ large granular lymphocyte leukemia. The table came from immunoSEQ multiplex PCR; TCRdb's copy has only in-frame clones and leaves some out. Of tens of thousands of clones listed, roughly 65% are singletons. Input material: CD4+ T cells from blood buffy coats. These receptors originate from a human donor in good health.

The V and J genes are TRBV2 and TRBJ1-1; no clear D. V was pared by 6 bases and J by 5 bases, with 10 bases between. Germline CDR1 reads SNHLY; CDR2 reads FYNNEI. The CDR3 loop spans 12 amino acids. CDR3: CASRPTVTEAFF. CDR3 in DNA: TGTGCCAGCAGACCGACTGTAACTGAAGCTTTCTTT.

The chain carries TRBV5-1 and TRBJ1-1; weak D call: TRBD1 (5 bases). The CDR3 covers 15 residues. The germline V gene encodes CDR1 SGHRS and CDR2 YFSETQ. The V end lost 4 bases, the J end lost 1 base, and 14 bases lay between the germline ends. Here the CDR3 DNA reads TGCGCCAGCAGCCCGGAGGGCAGGGCGAACACTGAAGCTTTCTTT. It encodes CASSPEGRANTEAFF.

The CDR3 coding sequence is TGTGCCAGCAGTGAACGGACAGGGGGCCAGAGAGGCTACACCTTC. Amino acids: CASSERTGGQRGYTF. The chain uses TRBV6-1 and TRBJ1-2, with TRBD1 matching over 11 bases. Trimming cost V 2 bases and J 8 bases; bases outside gene matches: 7. Per germline, CDR1 MNHNS and CDR2 SASEGT. This CDR3 contains 15 residues.

The chain carries TRBV19 and TRBJ1-6; D might be TRBD1 (5 bases). CDR1 and CDR2 (germline): LNHDA, SQIVND (reference sequence). This CDR3 contains 16 residues. V was cut by 6 bases and J by 6 bases, with 18 bases left in between. The CDR3: CASSQSGRVGNSPLHF. CDR3 DNA: TGTGCCAGTAGCCAAAGTGGCAGGGTCGGTAATTCACCCCTCCACTTT.

This sequence joins TRBV6-1 and TRBJ1-4; D unclear. This CDR3 region has 18 residues. Germline CDR1 reads MNHNS; CDR2 reads SASEGT. Trimming took 1 base from V and 4 from J, leaving 19 bases between them. In DNA form, the CDR3 reads TGTGCCAGCAGTGAAGTGAGTCTGGCTACCTTCTTTAATGAAAAACTGTTTTTT. It codes for CASSEVSLATFFNEKLFF.

CDR3 sequence: CASSPTSAGSYEQYF. The CDR3 region has the DNA TGCGCCAGCAGTCCTACTAGCGCCGGTTCCTACGAGCAGTACTTC. This rearrangement joins TRBV10-2 to TRBJ2-7, with TRBD2 matching 7 bases. CDR3 length: 15 residues. V dropped 5 bases and J dropped 1; count of bases not matched to a gene: 8. Germline V gene sequence: CDR1 WSHSY, CDR2 SAAADI.

This clone was recorded only once. The rearrangement joins TRBV6-6 to TRBJ2-5; D tentatively fits TRBD1 or TRBD2 (5 bases each). The CDR3 runs 14 residues. Trimming removed 6 bases at V and 5 bases at J, with 16 bases between. The germline V gene encodes CDR1 MNHNY and CDR2 SVGAGI (reference sequence). CDR3 region: CASSSGTRWETQYF. CDR3 sequence (DNA): TGTGCCAGCAGCTCCGGGACCCGCTGGGAGACCCAGTACTTC.

This rearrangement joins TRBV10-3 to TRBJ2-7; 9 bases agree with TRBD1. V dropped 6 bases and J dropped 6; count of bases not matched to a gene: 9. The CDR3 runs 14 residues. Germline V lookup: CDR1 ENHRY, CDR2 SYGVKD. The CDR3 DNA is TGTGCCATCAGGGTGGGACAGGGAGTAGGCGAGCAGTACTTC. Translating gives CAIRVGQGVGEQYF.

This clone was seen only once. This chain links TRBV12-5 with TRBJ2-6; tentatively, D is TRBD2 (6 bases). This CDR3 contains 17 residues. The germline gives CDR1 LGHNT, CDR2 FRNRAP. Trimming shortened V by 1 base and J by 3 bases, and 13 bases separated the two germline ends. CDR3 sequence reads: CASGLGVAGNGANVLTF. DNA of the CDR3: TGTGCTAGTGGTTTGGGCGTCGCGGGGAATGGGGCCAACGTCCTGACTTTC.

The chain couples TRBV5-1 to TRBJ2-7; possible D gene TRBD2, 5 bases. CDR1 and CDR2 from the germline V gene are SGHRS and YFSETQ. This CDR3 spans 12 amino acids. V dropped 3 bases and J dropped 5 bases, with 9 bases sitting between them. The CDR3 DNA reads as TGCGCCAGCAGCTCCCTAGCCGACGAGCAGTACTTC. Protein: CASSSLADEQYF.

The table lists this clone with a count of one. The chain recombines TRBV29-1 with TRBJ2-7; 7 nucleotides line up with TRBD1. J gave up 2 bases and V 3 bases, and 10 bases lay outside the gene matches. The germline V gene encodes CDR1 SQVTM and CDR2 ANQGSEA. The CDR3 has 15 residues. As DNA, the CDR3 is TGCAGCGTTGAGATTTTCGGGACAGTAACCTACGAGCAGTACTTC. Translation: CSVEIFGTVTYEQYF.

This clone was found a few times. The CDR3 nucleotides read TGTGCCAGCAGCTTAGATGGTAGGGGTAGCACTGAAGCTTTCTTT. It translates to CASSLDGRGSTEAFF. V and J are TRBV11-2 and TRBJ1-1; tentative D call: TRBD1 (5 bases). The CDR3 has 15 amino acids. V lost 0 bases and J lost 4, with 12 bases in between. Germline V lookup: CDR1 SGHAT, CDR2 FQNNGV.

The V call is TRBV6-5, the J call TRBJ1-2; D is possibly TRBD1 (6 bases). The CDR3 covers 12 residues. Between the trimmed V and J ends, which lost 6 bases and 6 bases, there was a span of 11 bases. Germline CDR1 reads MNHEY; CDR2 reads SVGAGI. This CDR3 is CASSRQEDGYTF. For the CDR3, the DNA is TGTGCCAGCAGCCGACAGGAGGATGGCTACACCTTC.

The V gene is TRBV9, the J gene TRBJ1-6, with a tentative D call TRBD1 (5 bases). The germline V and J ends were trimmed by 0 bases and 6 bases, with 13 bases remaining between them. The CDR3 has 16 amino acids. CDR1 SGDLS and CDR2 YYNGEE come from the germline V gene. This CDR3 is CASSVGGGQGNSPLHF. CDR3 nucleotide sequence: TGTGCCAGCAGCGTAGGCGGTGGACAAGGTAATTCACCCCTCCACTTT.

The chain recombines TRBV2 with TRBJ2-7; TRBD1 matches at 7 bases. The J segment lost 1 base and the V segment lost 4 bases, leaving 16 bases of the junction unmatched. This CDR3 has 18 amino acids. Germline values: CDR1 SNHLY, CDR2 FYNNEI. The CDR3 loop reads CASSAPYPVLTGSYEQYF. Written as DNA, the CDR3 is TGTGCCAGCAGTGCCCCCTACCCAGTATTGACAGGGTCCTACGAGCAGTACTTC. Full variable domain (remainder filled in from reference TRBV2 and TRBJ2-7): EPEVTQTPSHQVTQMGQEVILRCVPISNHLYFYWYRQILGQKVEFLVSFYNNEISEKSEIFDDQFSVERPDGSNFTLKIRSTKLEDSAMYFCASSAPYPVLTGSYEQYFGPGTRLTVT.

This sequence joins TRBV6-6 and TRBJ2-7; a possible D gene is TRBD2 (6 bases). The CDR3 has 11 amino acids. Trimming removed 9 bases from V and 6 bases from J, with 12 bases in between. CDR1 and CDR2 from the germline V gene are MNHNY and SVGAGI (reference sequence). CDR3 region: CASSWGVEQYF. The CDR3 DNA sequence: TGTGCCAGTTCTTGGGGGGTCGAGCAGTACTTC.

The CDR3 loop is CASRPPGQGSYGYTF. The CDR3 region has the DNA TGTGCCAGCAGGCCCCCGGGACAGGGATCCTATGGCTACACCTTC. The chain couples TRBV6-5 to TRBJ1-2; 9 bases fit TRBD1. The CDR3 has 15 residues. J was trimmed by 4 bases and V by 6 bases; bases with no gene match: 9. Germline V gene data show CDR1 as MNHEY and CDR2 as SVGAGI.

The chain is built from TRBV7-9 and TRBJ2-7, with D possibly being TRBD1 (5 bases). Trimming cost V 3 bases and J 3 bases, with 15 bases left between them. Germline lookup yields CDR1 SEHNR and CDR2 FQNEAQ (reference sequence). The CDR3 is 15 residues long. CDR3 DNA: TGTGCCAGCAGCTTGACGACAGCAAGCCGCTACGAGCAGTACTTC. It codes for CASSLTTASRYEQYF.

J is TRBJ1-6 and V is TRBV9, with D possibly matching TRBD1 (5 bases). V lost 4 bases, J lost 7 bases, and 15 bases lay in between. The CDR3 totals 15 residues. CDR1 is SGDLS and CDR2 is YYNGEE in the germline V gene. CDR3 nucleotide sequence: TGTGCCAGCAGCCCGTTGGGGGTAGACAATTCACCCCTCCACTTT. Its translation is CASSPLGVDNSPLHF.

This chain uses TRBV25-1 with TRBJ2-7; 9 bases agree with TRBD1. Germline V CDR1 and CDR2: MGHDK, SYGVNS. This CDR3 spans 14 amino acids. V shed 8 bases, J shed 3 bases, and the junction held 8 bases outside the gene matches. This CDR3 is CASSPGQGLYEQYF. The CDR3 nucleotides read TGTGCCAGCTCTCCGGGACAGGGCCTCTACGAGCAGTACTTC.